Shown below are 25 T cell receptor beta chains from a single sample sequenced in a study of blood T cell repertoires in COVID-19. This table comes from immunoSEQ multiplex PCR, and its TCRdb copy is limited to in-frame clones, with some not included. The sample lists about 240,000 clones; 86% were seen once. Sequenced sample: PBMCs or T cells enriched from blood (not recorded which). The source of these receptors is a woman aged 40 to 55 with acute COVID-19.

This clone was detected once. The V call is TRBV7-9, the J call TRBJ2-1, with D possibly TRBD1 on 6 matching bases. The CDR3 contains 14 residues. Germline V gene sequence: CDR1 SEHNR, CDR2 FQNEAQ (reference sequence). V lost 5 bases, J lost 7 bases, and 15 bases lay in between. CDR3 nucleotide sequence: TGTGCCAGCAGCCCAGGGGTAGGGTCTAATGAGCAGTTCTTC. It yields the protein CASSPGVGSNEQFF.

The chain combines TRBV5-1 with TRBJ2-7; D is undetermined. Germline CDR1 is SGHRS and CDR2 is YFSETQ. The CDR3 has 14 amino acids. Trimming removed 0 bases from V and 6 bases from J, with 13 bases in between. Written as DNA, the CDR3 is TGCGCCAGCAGCTTGGACAGTTCCTCGGCCGAGCAGTACTTC. This codes for CASSLDSSSAEQYF.

The chain employs TRBV5-6 and TRBJ2-7, with 9 bases identical to TRBD1. The trim removed 4 bases at V and 4 bases at J, leaving 3 bases unmatched. This CDR3 region has 13 residues. Germline V gene lookup returns CDR1 SGHDT and CDR2 YYEEEE. For the CDR3, the DNA is TGTGCCAGCAGCAAGACAGGGGGGTACGAGCAGTACTTC. Translation: CASSKTGGYEQYF.

CDR3 protein: CASSRGQGNYGYTF. DNA for the CDR3: TGCGCCAGCAGCCGGGGACAGGGTAACTATGGCTACACCTTC. The chain is built from TRBV5-1 and TRBJ1-2; 9 positions agree with TRBD1. The CDR3 is 14 amino acids. V shed 4 bases and J 1 base; nucleotides not matched to a gene: 2. Germline lookup yields CDR1 SGHRS and CDR2 YFSETQ.

The CDR3 sequence: CATSREEGGARQPQHF. The CDR3 DNA reads TGTGCCACCAGCAGAGAAGAAGGGGGGGCTAGACAGCCCCAGCATTTT. The chain is built from TRBV15 and TRBJ1-5; a weak D match, TRBD1 (6 bases). Germline CDR1 reads LNHNV; CDR2 reads YYDKDF (reference sequence). The V gene lost 0 bases and the J gene lost 7 bases, with 16 bases spanning the gap. This CDR3 is 16 amino acids long.

The V call is TRBV24-1, the J call TRBJ2-5, with 9 bases identical to TRBD1. This CDR3 comprises 17 residues. The germline CDR1 and CDR2 sequences are KGHDR and SFDVKD. The V segment lost 4 bases and the J segment 3 bases; nucleotides outside the gene matches: 11. CDR3 DNA: TGTGCCACCAGTGACCTCCCAAGAACAGGGGGCGAAGAGACCCAGTACTTC. Its translation is CATSDLPRTGGEETQYF.

The V and J genes are TRBV5-1 and TRBJ1-6, with TRBD1 matching 10 bases. The CDR3 loop spans 15 amino acids. Looked up from germline, CDR1 is SGHRS and CDR2 is YFSETQ. Losses at the gene ends were 4 bases for V and 10 bases for J; bases not matched to a gene: 8. In nucleotides, the CDR3 is TGCGCCAGCAGCCGGGGGACAGGGGAGGAATCACCCCTCCACTTT. It encodes CASSRGTGEESPLHF.

In its sample, this clone was seen a few times. J is TRBJ2-3 and V is TRBV2; D may be TRBD1 (5 bases). Germline loops: CDR1 SNHLY, CDR2 FYNNEI. There are 15 residues in the CDR3. Deletions cut 0 bases from V and 2 bases from J, with 9 bases between. CDR3 residues: CASSEAGANTDTQYF. For the CDR3, the DNA is TGTGCCAGCAGTGAAGCAGGGGCGAACACAGATACGCAGTATTTT.

This clone was recorded once. The chain uses TRBV5-4 and TRBJ2-5; TRBD2 matches at 14 bases. Germline V gene data show CDR1 as SGHNT and CDR2 as YYREEE (reference sequence). This CDR3 is built from 17 residues. Losses at the gene ends were 4 bases for V and 0 bases for J; bases not matched to a gene: 5. The CDR3 here is CASSRTSGGSYQETQYF. CDR3 nucleotides: TGTGCCAGCAGCAGGACTAGCGGGGGGTCGTACCAAGAGACCCAGTACTTC.

This chain uses TRBV19 with TRBJ1-5, with D unclear. V was cut by 5 bases and J by 9 bases, with 8 bases left in between. The CDR3 has 11 residues. Germline V gives CDR1 LNHDA, CDR2 SQIVND (reference sequence). The CDR3 coding sequence is TGTGCCAGTAGTCTCTCCCTGCCCCAGCATTTT. Translating gives CASSLSLPQHF.

This chain joins TRBV29-1 and TRBJ2-7; TRBD2 matches at 13 bases. The J segment lost 0 bases and the V segment lost 5 bases, leaving 7 bases of the junction unmatched. The CDR3 spans 16 residues. Germline lookup yields CDR1 SQVTM and CDR2 ANQGSEA. CDR3 coding DNA: TGCAGCGTTCGCGGACTAGCGGGGGCCTTCTCCTACGAGCAGTACTTC. Its translation: CSVRGLAGAFSYEQYF.

The gene calls are TRBV12-3 or TRBV12-4 and TRBJ1-2, with 7 nucleotides matching TRBD1. Trimming cost V 4 bases and J 9 bases; bases outside gene matches: 8. This CDR3 has 13 amino acids. The CDR3 spells CASSSSTGLSYTF. CDR3 nucleotide sequence: TGTGCCAGCAGTTCCTCGACAGGGTTGAGCTACACCTTC.

The V call is TRBV30, the J call TRBJ1-1; a weak D match, TRBD1 (6 bases). Germline V gene sequence: CDR1 GTSNPN, CDR2 SVGIG (reference sequence). This CDR3 is built from 14 residues. The ends were cut back, 3 bases at V and 0 bases at J, with 11 bases in the middle. The chain's CDR3 is CAWRGTSMNTEAFF. In DNA, the CDR3 is TGTGCCTGGAGGGGGACATCTATGAACACTGAAGCTTTCTTT.

V and J are TRBV11-3 and TRBJ2-1; D call uncertain. V was clipped by 3 bases and J by 10 bases, with 13 bases between them. This CDR3 contains 13 residues. Per the germline V gene, CDR1 is SGHNT and CDR2 is YENEEA. DNA for the CDR3: TGTGCCAGCAGCTTGGGTACCGAGGAAGAGCAGTTCTTC. Its protein is CASSLGTEEEQFF.

The V gene is TRBV11-2, the J gene TRBJ2-7; 8 nucleotides agree with TRBD1. V was clipped by 3 bases and J by 0 bases; unmatched bases: 1. The germline V gene encodes CDR1 SGHAT and CDR2 FQNNGV. There are 14 residues in the CDR3. The CDR3 is CASSFGQGSYEQYF. The CDR3 DNA follows: TGTGCCAGCAGCTTTGGACAGGGCTCCTACGAGCAGTACTTC.

The chain carries TRBV5-1 and TRBJ2-1; D may be TRBD1 (6 bases). Germline V gives CDR1 SGHRS, CDR2 YFSETQ. With 3 bases removed from V and 6 bases from J, the gap between germline ends came to 13 bases. The CDR3 totals 14 residues. CDR3 region: CASSSPTGRNEQFF. CDR3 coding DNA: TGCGCCAGCAGCTCCCCCACAGGGCGCAATGAGCAGTTCTTC.

This rearrangement joins TRBV5-4 to TRBJ2-1, with TRBD2 matching over 8 bases. The J segment lost 1 base and the V segment lost 4 bases, leaving 7 bases of the junction unmatched. Germline V gene sequence: CDR1 SGHNT, CDR2 YYREEE (reference sequence). The CDR3 sequence is 16 residues long. CDR3 coding DNA: TGTGCCAGCAGCGGCGATGGGACTAGTTCCTACAATGAGCAGTTCTTC. Translating gives CASSGDGTSSYNEQFF.

This clone was seen a handful of times. This CDR3 is CASSLIRGATDTQYF. The CDR3 region has the DNA TGTGCCAGCAGCCTGATCAGGGGTGCGACAGATACGCAGTATTTT. The chain combines TRBV2 with TRBJ2-3, with D maybe TRBD1 (6 bases). The CDR3 spans 15 residues. CDR1 SNHLY and CDR2 FYNNEI come from the germline V gene. The V gene lost 6 bases and the J gene lost 3 bases, with 16 bases spanning the gap.

The V call is TRBV11-2, the J call TRBJ1-1; D gene unclear. The germline V gene has CDR1 SGHAT and CDR2 FQNNGV. This CDR3 is 14 amino acids long. The germline V and J ends were trimmed by 2 bases and 1 base, with 8 bases remaining between them. Written as DNA, the CDR3 is TGTGCCAGCAGCTTATTGTATCGGAACACTGAAGCTTTCTTT. It is translated as CASSLLYRNTEAFF.

This clone has a single count. The chain joins TRBV5-4 to TRBJ1-4, with D tentatively TRBD1 (5 bases). Germline CDR1 is SGHNT and CDR2 is YYREEE (reference sequence). The V and J ends lost 4 bases and 15 bases respectively, with 16 bases between them. The CDR3 extends over 12 amino acids. CDR3 bases: TGTGCCAGCAGCAACCAACAGGAGATCATGTTTTTT. Protein product: CASSNQQEIMFF. Complete variable domain (other parts from reference TRBV5-4 and TRBJ1-4): ETGVTQSPTHLIKTRGQQVTLRCSSQSGHNTVSWYQQALGQGPQFIFQYYREEENGRGNFPPRFSGLQFPNYSSELNVNALELDDSALYLCASSNQQEIMFFGSGTQLSVL.

This clone appeared a few times. J is TRBJ2-5 and V is TRBV7-6; 7 bases agree with TRBD2. This CDR3 is built from 17 residues. After removal of 2 bases from V and 2 bases from J, the junction contained 11 bases not matched to a gene. Germline loops: CDR1 SGHVS, CDR2 FNYEAQ. The CDR3 region has the DNA TGTGCCAGCAGCTTAACTCGGGGGGTCGGATCACAAGAGACCCAGTACTTC. Translating it yields CASSLTRGVGSQETQYF.

This clone turned up a few times. The rearrangement links TRBV25-1 to TRBJ1-2, with a weak D call TRBD1 (6 bases). Per germline, CDR1 MGHDK and CDR2 SYGVNS. This CDR3 has 16 amino acids. V lost 4 bases and J lost 6, with 21 bases in between. This CDR3 is CASSAHAPTGYNGYTF. CDR3 in DNA: TGTGCCAGCAGTGCACACGCCCCAACAGGGTACAATGGCTACACCTTC.

This clone was detected only once. This rearrangement joins TRBV4-1 to TRBJ2-3; D possibly corresponds to TRBD1 (6 bases). The V end was cut by 3 bases, the J end by 3 bases, with 10 bases between. CDR1 and CDR2 from the germline V gene are MGHRA and YSYEKL. The CDR3 is made up of 14 amino acids. CDR3 bases: TGCGCCAGCAGCCAGCGGACAGCGACAGATACGCAGTATTTT. Translated, it gives CASSQRTATDTQYF.

The CDR3 reads CASTPEFPAGNYNEQFF. CDR3 bases: TGTGCCAGTACCCCTGAATTCCCTGCGGGAAACTACAATGAGCAGTTCTTC. The V gene is TRBV19, the J gene TRBJ2-1, with D possibly being TRBD2 (6 bases). From germline, CDR1 is LNHDA and CDR2 SQIVND (reference sequence). V shed 7 bases and J shed 3 bases, with 22 bases lying between them. This CDR3 comprises 17 residues.

This sequence joins TRBV11-2 and TRBJ2-2; D not resolved. Germline loops: CDR1 SGHAT, CDR2 FQNNGV. The V end was cut by 4 bases, the J end by 8 bases, with 8 bases between. This CDR3 region has 12 residues. CDR3 nucleotides: TGTGCCAGCAGCTATACCGCGGGGGAGCTGTTTTTT. Amino acids: CASSYTAGELFF. The complete variable domain, with remaining parts taken from reference TRBV11-2 and TRBJ2-2, reads EAGVAQSPRYKIIEKRQSVAFWCNPISGHATLYWYQQILGQGPKLLIQFQNNGVVDDSQLPKDRFSAERLKGVDSTLKIQPAKLEDSAVYLCASSYTAGELFFGEGSRLTVL.